This TCR beta chain is drawn from a study of T cells in Graves' hyperthyroidism and ophthalmopathy. On this clonotype itself: Its antigen is unknown.

The ends were cut back, 1 base at V and 8 bases at J, with 16 bases in the middle. Germline V gene sequence: CDR1 KGHDR, CDR2 SFDVKD. This CDR3 region has 15 residues. The CDR3 regions of TCR beta were amplified from RNA transcripts. TCR CDR3 underwent first-round RT-PCR with the HTBI primer set. TCRdb passed the multiplex PCR reads through MiXCR, listing each CDR3 protein once. Of about 420,000 distinct CDR3 sequences in the sample, 15% to 17% were seen once. The authors took PBMCs from 10 ml fresh peripheral blood. Study-level points and caveats: In the blood, most expanded thyroid clonotypes above 0.001 appeared as well.

The sample consisted of blood. V and J are TRBV24-1 and TRBJ1-2, with D maybe TRBD1 (5 bases). The sequence derives from a woman younger than 35 with Graves' hyperthyroidism. The CDR3: CATSDFTGTAGGYTF. In DNA form, the CDR3 reads TGTGCCACCAGTGATTTCACAGGAACGGCGGGGGGCTACACCTTC.